Presented here are 22 T cell receptor beta chains from one specimen sequenced in a study of shared clonotypes between healthy human individuals. Profiled with immunoSEQ multiplex PCR; TCRdb holds only in-frame clones, not every one. Among about 1.1 million clones listed, 77% were seen once. The sequenced material came from memory CD4+ T cells from PBMCs. Subset specified: CD45RA-negative fraction. The origin of the receptors is a man between 18 and 29 years old in good health. Some clones in this sample may be carry-over from other donors' samples.

Concerning this clone itself: A single base is all that separates this from a far larger clone, so a read error is likely. V and J are TRBV10-2 and TRBJ2-1; possible D gene TRBD2, 6 bases. Germline CDR1 WSHSY, CDR2 SAAADI. The length of the CDR3 is 14 residues. CDR3 region: CANSDPGLNNEQFF. CDR3 nucleotide sequence: TGCGCCAACAGTGACCCGGGACTCAACAATGAGCAGTTCTTC.

This clone showed up just a few times. The chain carries TRBV6-1 and TRBJ1-5; D unresolved. The CDR3 contains 14 residues. The V gene lost 5 bases and the J gene lost 5 bases, with 13 bases spanning the gap. Germline CDR1 and CDR2: MNHNS and SASEGT. The CDR3 DNA sequence: TGTGCCAGCAGTTATCGAGGGATCCATCAGCCCCAGCATTTT. Its translation: CASSYRGIHQPQHF.

On this clone itself: A far bigger clonotype differs at one base, so this is likely a read error. The J gene is TRBJ2-7, the V gene TRBV4-3; D is possibly TRBD2 (6 bases). Germline V gene sequence: CDR1 LGHNA, CDR2 YSLEER. The ends were cut back, 3 bases at V and 6 bases at J, with 21 bases in the middle. The CDR3 loop spans 16 amino acids. The CDR3 reads CASSQGLPGLRAEQYF. The CDR3 DNA follows: TGCGCCAGCAGCCAGGGATTACCGGGACTCCGGGCCGAGCAGTACTTC.

The chain is built from TRBV7-2 and TRBJ2-6; D is uncertain. There are 16 residues in the CDR3. Germline loops: CDR1 SGHTA, CDR2 FQGNSA. Trimming took 8 bases from V and 3 from J, leaving 17 bases between them. This CDR3 reads CASLRAQKLGANVLTF. Here the CDR3 DNA reads TGTGCCAGCCTTCGGGCTCAGAAACTTGGGGCCAACGTCCTGACTTTC.

A few counts support this clone. The chain joins TRBV6-6 to TRBJ1-5; 7 bases align to TRBD1. CDR1 is MNHNY and CDR2 is SVGAGI in the germline V gene (reference sequence). V was clipped by 5 bases and J by 2 bases; unmatched bases: 6. CDR3 length: 15 residues. The CDR3 is CASSRNRGGNQPQHF. The CDR3 DNA is TGTGCCAGCAGTCGAAACAGGGGTGGCAATCAGCCCCAGCATTTT.

This chain uses TRBV7-3 with TRBJ2-5; no clear D. CDR1 is SGHTA, CDR2 FQGTGA, per germline. The length of the CDR3 is 12 residues. Trimming left V 5 bases short and J 10 bases short, with 14 bases between. This CDR3 reads CASSQDGGVQYF. The CDR3 DNA reads as TGTGCCAGCAGCCAAGACGGCGGAGTCCAGTACTTC.

The genes are TRBV6-6 and TRBJ2-7; tentative D call: TRBD1 (5 bases). Between the trimmed V and J ends, which lost 2 bases and 0 bases, there was a span of 5 bases. This CDR3 spans 13 amino acids. Germline V lookup: CDR1 MNHNY, CDR2 SVGAGI (reference sequence). Written as DNA, the CDR3 is TGTGCCAGCAGTTACGGACACTCCTACGAGCAGTACTTC. Its protein is CASSYGHSYEQYF.

This clone has only a few counts. This chain links TRBV5-1 with TRBJ2-2; D remains unclear. This CDR3 has 14 residues. V lost 0 bases to trimming and J lost 1 base, with 4 bases between them. Germline loops: CDR1 SGHRS, CDR2 YFSETQ. This CDR3 reads CASSLGRNTGELFF. In DNA, the CDR3 is TGCGCCAGCAGCTTGGGCCGGAACACCGGGGAGCTGTTTTTT.

The chain joins TRBV5-4 to TRBJ2-2; 10 nucleotides line up with TRBD1. Germline V gene data show CDR1 as SGHNT and CDR2 as YYREEE (reference sequence). Germline trimming cut 4 bases from V and 4 bases from J; bases unmatched to any gene: 7. The CDR3 extends over 16 amino acids. The CDR3 reads CASSPSGQGTTGELFF. The CDR3 DNA sequence: TGTGCCAGCAGCCCATCGGGACAGGGGACCACCGGGGAGCTGTTTTTT.

The chain couples TRBV6-1 to TRBJ2-1, with 7 bases matching TRBD2. The junction had 8 bases not matched to a gene; V was cut back by 6 bases and J by 3 bases. The germline V gene has CDR1 MNHNS and CDR2 SASEGT. The CDR3 consists of 15 residues. This CDR3 reads CASRMGLADYNEQFF. Written as DNA, the CDR3 is TGTGCCAGCAGGATGGGCCTAGCGGACTACAATGAGCAGTTCTTC.

In its sample, this clone was seen many times. The rearrangement joins TRBV28 to TRBJ1-2, with 8 bases aligning to TRBD1. V trimming: 8 bases; J trimming: 4 bases; junction bases outside the gene matches: 9. The V gene's germline CDR1 is MDHEN and CDR2 SYDVKM. The CDR3 length is 14 residues. The CDR3 DNA is TGTGCCAGCGTAGCGACAGGGGTAACCTATGGCTACACCTTC. Encoded protein: CASVATGVTYGYTF.

The sample holds many counts of this clone. The chain joins TRBV7-2 to TRBJ1-5; TRBD1 matches at 7 bases. V was clipped by 5 bases and J by 3 bases; unmatched bases: 7. There are 15 residues in the CDR3. Germline CDR1 reads SGHTA; CDR2 reads FQGNSA. The CDR3 DNA follows: TGTGCCAGCAGCACTTGGACAGGAAACAATCAGCCCCAGCATTTT. Residues: CASSTWTGNNQPQHF. The full variable domain, rest sourced from reference TRBV7-2 and TRBJ1-5, is GAGVSQSPSNKVTEKGKDVELRCDPISGHTALYWYRQSLGQGLEFLIYFQGNSAPDKSGLPSDRFSAERTGGSVSTLTIQRTQQEDSAVYLCASSTWTGNNQPQHFGDGTRLSIL.

As for this clone: A much larger clone lies a single base off, so this may be a read error. The chain combines TRBV11-2 with TRBJ1-1, with D tentatively TRBD1 (6 bases). Trimming took off 5 bases at V and 1 base at J, with 8 bases between the two ends. The CDR3 extends over 13 amino acids. Per the germline V gene, CDR1 is SGHAT and CDR2 is FQNNGV. CDR3 DNA sequence: TGTGCCAGCAGCAAACAGGGGAACACTGAAGCTTTCTTT. Translating it yields CASSKQGNTEAFF.

This clone has just one count. The V and J genes are TRBV6-1 and TRBJ1-2, with no clear D. The germline V and J ends were trimmed by 0 bases and 6 bases, with 8 bases remaining between them. Germline V CDR1 and CDR2: MNHNS, SASEGT. The CDR3 has 13 residues. The CDR3 here is CASSEARGDGYTF. As DNA, the CDR3 is TGTGCCAGCAGTGAAGCGCGAGGAGATGGCTACACCTTC.

V and J are TRBV7-2 and TRBJ2-7, with 10 bases fitting TRBD1. V lost 5 bases and J lost 0; bases outside the gene matches: 4. The germline gives CDR1 SGHTA, CDR2 FQGNSA. The CDR3 loop spans 15 amino acids. CDR3 sequence reads: CASSNRQGASYEQYF. The CDR3 coding sequence is TGTGCCAGCAGCAATCGACAGGGGGCCTCCTACGAGCAGTACTTC. Complete variable domain (other parts from reference TRBV7-2 and TRBJ2-7): GAGVSQSPSNKVTEKGKDVELRCDPISGHTALYWYRQSLGQGLEFLIYFQGNSAPDKSGLPSDRFSAERTGGSVSTLTIQRTQQEDSAVYLCASSNRQGASYEQYFGPGTRLTVT.

This clone was counted a few times. The chain combines TRBV28 with TRBJ1-1; TRBD1 is a possible D gene (6 bases). CDR3 length equals 14 residues. Per germline, CDR1 MDHEN and CDR2 SYDVKM. Between the trimmed V and J ends, which lost 4 bases and 3 bases, there was a span of 12 bases. The CDR3 sequence: CASSSHYRDTEAFF. The CDR3 DNA is TGTGCCAGCAGTTCCCATTACAGGGACACTGAAGCTTTCTTT.

This chain joins TRBV9 and TRBJ1-1; 9 bases fit TRBD1. The CDR3 is made up of 15 amino acids. CDR1 and CDR2 from the germline V gene are SGDLS and YYNGEE. V lost 4 bases and J lost 5; bases outside the gene matches: 9. The CDR3 loop reads CASSPRQGVYTEAFF. CDR3 bases: TGTGCCAGCAGCCCCCGACAGGGGGTTTATACTGAAGCTTTCTTT. The entire variable domain, with the rest obtained from reference TRBV9 and TRBJ1-1, is as follows: DSGVTQTPKHLITATGQRVTLRCSPRSGDLSVYWYQQSLDQGLQFLIQYYNGEERAKGNILERFSAQQFPDLHSELNLSSLELGDSALYFCASSPRQGVYTEAFFGQGTRLTVV.

This chain links TRBV9 with TRBJ2-7; D is unresolved. Trimming removed 0 bases from V and 6 bases from J, with 10 bases in between. This CDR3 comprises 13 residues. Germline CDR1 SGDLS, CDR2 YYNGEE. CDR3 DNA sequence: TGTGCCAGCAGCGTAGCGATGCGGTCCGAGCAGTACTTC. As protein: CASSVAMRSEQYF.

V and J are TRBV10-3 and TRBJ2-2, with TRBD1 matching over 7 bases. CDR3 size: 14 residues. Germline lookup yields CDR1 ENHRY and CDR2 SYGVKD. V lost 6 bases, J lost 2 bases, and 3 bases stayed unmatched. CDR3 bases: TGTGCCATCAGCCGGGACAGTAACACCGGGGAGCTGTTTTTT. It encodes CAISRDSNTGELFF.

The J gene is TRBJ2-5, the V gene TRBV7-2, with 7 bases fitting TRBD1. The CDR3 is 14 amino acids. Germline V gene data show CDR1 as SGHTA and CDR2 as FQGNSA. V lost 0 bases, J lost 3 bases, and 1 base stayed unmatched. CDR3 sequence (DNA): TGTGCCAGCAGCTTAGCGGGACAGAAAGAGACCCAGTACTTC. Translating it yields CASSLAGQKETQYF.

This clone has just one count. The rearrangement links TRBV19 to TRBJ1-1, with D possibly being TRBD1 (6 bases). The CDR3 totals 14 residues. Germline-derived CDR1 and CDR2 are LNHDA and SQIVND (reference sequence). V lost 4 bases and J 4 bases, leaving 13 bases between the germline ends. CDR3 protein: CASSTRGQGTEAFF. CDR3 DNA: TGTGCCAGTAGTACTCGGGGGCAGGGCACTGAAGCTTTCTTT.

The rearrangement uses TRBV10-3 and TRBJ1-2; D is unresolved. This CDR3 has 13 amino acids. The germline V and J ends were trimmed by 4 bases and 1 base, with 7 bases remaining between them. Germline V CDR1 and CDR2: ENHRY, SYGVKD. The CDR3 bases are TGTGCCATCAGTGCGGGCGGTAACTATGGCTACACCTTC. Translation gives CAISAGGNYGYTF.